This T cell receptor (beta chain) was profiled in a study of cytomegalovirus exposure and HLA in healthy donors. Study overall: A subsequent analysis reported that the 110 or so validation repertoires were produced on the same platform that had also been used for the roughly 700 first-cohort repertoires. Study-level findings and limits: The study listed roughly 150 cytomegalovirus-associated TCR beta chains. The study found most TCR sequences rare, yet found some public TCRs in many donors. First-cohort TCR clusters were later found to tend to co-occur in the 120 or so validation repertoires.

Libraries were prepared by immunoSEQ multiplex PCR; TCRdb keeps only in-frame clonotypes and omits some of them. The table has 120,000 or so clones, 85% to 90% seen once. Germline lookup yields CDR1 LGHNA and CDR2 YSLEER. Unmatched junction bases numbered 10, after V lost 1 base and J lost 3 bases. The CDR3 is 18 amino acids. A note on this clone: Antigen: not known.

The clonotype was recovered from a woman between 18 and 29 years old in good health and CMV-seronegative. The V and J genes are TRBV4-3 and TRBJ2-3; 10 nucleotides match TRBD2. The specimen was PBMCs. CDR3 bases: TGCGCCAGCAGCCAAGCGGCCCTAGCGGGAGAAGGAACAGATACGCAGTATTTT. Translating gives CASSQAALAGEGTDTQYF.